This T cell receptor (beta chain) originates from a study of blood T cell repertoires in COVID-19. Study-wide background: Samples of COVID-19 (acute and convalescent) were obtained from the United States, Italy and Spain.

Between the trimmed V and J ends, which lost 5 bases and 8 bases, there was a span of 16 bases. This CDR3 region has 15 residues. CDR1 and CDR2 from the germline V gene are LGHDT and YNNKEL (reference sequence). As originally analysed: Reference gene primer amplification in the assay estimated nucleated cell counts. TCRdb keeps only in-frame clones here, not all; method: immunoSEQ multiplex PCR. That table supplies the V and J calls and clone size; D and trimming were determined from the DNA. The sample carries around 160,000 clones, around 80% recorded once. The specimen sequenced was peripheral blood. The sequence derives from a man aged 55-75 years with active or convalescent COVID-19. The chain combines TRBV3-1 (or the pseudogene TRBV3-2) with TRBJ1-6; D perhaps matches TRBD1 (5 bases). The CDR3: CASSGHDQEYSPLHF. CDR3 in DNA: TGTGCCAGCAGCGGACATGACCAGGAGTATTCACCCCTCCACTTT.